These T cell receptor beta chains were read from a single sample in a study of blood T cells in healthy people across ages. A single record per CDR3 protein comes from TCRdb applying MiXCR to the 5' RACE reads. The table includes under 2 million distinct CDR3 sequences, around 36% detected once. The sample taken for sequencing was blood. These TCRs come from a woman in her twenties or thirties in good health. CDR3s include the opening cysteine and the closing phenylalanine or tryptophan.

v_gene	j_gene	CDR3aa
TRBV18	TRBJ1-4	CASSSTGGYEKLFF
TRBV11-3	TRBJ2-3	CASSLGRYGDTQYF
TRBV12-3/TRBV12-4	TRBJ1-6	CASSPRTGGYSPLHF
TRBV5-1	TRBJ1-1	CASSIHEISGDTEAFF
TRBV10-1	TRBJ2-3	CASSELAGETDTQYF
TRBV5-1	TRBJ2-7	CASSLGGLAREQYF
TRBV7-3	TRBJ2-3	CASSLSLTGPTSTDTQYF
TRBV20-1	TRBJ1-4	CSARTQGPATNEKLFF
TRBV29-1	TRBJ2-1	CSVRDSGYNEQFF
TRBV6-2/TRBV6-3	TRBJ2-1	CASSYSPLAASYNEQFF
TRBV6-6	TRBJ2-7	CASSSVEGFFGEQYF
TRBV7-2	TRBJ2-1	CASSYYSGPYNEQFF
TRBV11-2	TRBJ2-7	CASSDRGTQSSYEQYF
TRBV27	TRBJ1-5	CASRPTGGAQPQHF
TRBV20-1	TRBJ2-1	CSASPGLGNEQFF
TRBV27	TRBJ1-5	CASSFGAAQPQHF
TRBV12-3/TRBV12-4	TRBJ1-5	CASLRLGSNQPQHF
TRBV7-9	TRBJ2-7	CAIEDLTYEQYF